Following are 14 T cell receptor beta chains from one sample sequenced in a study of OX40 agonist ivuxolimab in advanced cancers. This table comes from immunoSEQ multiplex PCR, and its TCRdb copy is limited to in-frame clones, with some not included. The data show about 72,000 clones, 65% to 85% seen once. The sample in question was CD4+ or CD8+ T cells sorted from blood, obtained in a trial of the OX40 agonist ivuxolimab. These receptor sequences come from an adult with an advanced solid tumor such as melanoma, head and neck, liver or kidney cancer.

This chain links TRBV18 with TRBJ1-5, with a tentative D call TRBD1 (6 bases). Germline CDR1 and CDR2: KGHSH and LQKENI. V was shortened by 5 bases and J by 5 bases, with 19 bases between the two germline ends. CDR3 length: 16 amino acids. CDR3 protein: CASSSGAGRGDQPQHF. CDR3 DNA: TGTGCCAGCTCATCAGGGGCAGGGCGGGGGGATCAGCCCCAGCATTTT.

The chain combines TRBV5-4 with TRBJ1-2, with D hard to call. The CDR3 has 13 amino acids. Trimming pared 1 base from V and 3 bases from J, leaving 7 bases between. The germline gives CDR1 SGHNT, CDR2 YYREEE (reference sequence). The CDR3 sequence is CASSLSGYYGYTF. CDR3 nucleotide sequence: TGTGCCAGCAGCTTGTCGGGGTACTATGGCTACACCTTC.

This chain connects TRBV15 to TRBJ2-7; D is uncertain. The CDR3 runs to 14 residues. Germline V CDR1 and CDR2: LNHNV, YYDKDF (reference sequence). Trimming stripped 1 base from V and 5 bases from J, with 12 bases between. CDR3 in amino acids: CATSRAKVVDEQYF. CDR3 DNA sequence: TGTGCCACCAGCAGAGCTAAGGTGGTCGACGAGCAGTACTTC.

The CDR3 sequence is CASSLGQWHNEQFF. In DNA form, the CDR3 reads TGCGCCAGCAGCTTAGGACAGTGGCACAATGAGCAGTTCTTC. V and J are TRBV5-1 and TRBJ2-1; D is possibly TRBD1 (6 bases). The CDR3 sequence is 14 residues long. V was pared by 2 bases and J by 5 bases, with 11 bases between. Germline CDR1 is SGHRS and CDR2 is YFSETQ.

The chain employs TRBV7-3 and TRBJ1-3, with D possibly TRBD1 on 5 matching bases. Trimming took 4 bases from V and 5 from J, leaving 12 bases between them. The CDR3 spans 14 residues. Germline lookup yields CDR1 SGHTA and CDR2 FQGTGA. CDR3 sequence reads: CASSWGRYRNTIYF. For the CDR3, the DNA is TGTGCCAGCAGCTGGGGACGTTATAGAAACACCATATATTTT.

This clone appeared once. V is TRBV9 and J is TRBJ2-5, with TRBD2 identical over 8 bases. Germline assignment: CDR1 SGDLS and CDR2 YYNGEE. The trim removed 4 bases at V and 5 bases at J, leaving 4 bases unmatched. The CDR3 sequence is 13 residues long. This CDR3 is CASSYSGEETQYF. The CDR3 nucleotides read TGTGCCAGCAGCTATAGCGGGGAGGAGACCCAGTACTTC. Full variable domain (rest looked up from reference TRBV9 and TRBJ2-5): DSGVTQTPKHLITATGQRVTLRCSPRSGDLSVYWYQQSLDQGLQFLIQYYNGEERAKGNILERFSAQQFPDLHSELNLSSLELGDSALYFCASSYSGEETQYFGPGTRLLVL.

This clone was counted only a few times. The chain recombines TRBV7-9 with TRBJ1-3; 7 positions match TRBD1. CDR3 size: 14 residues. The V gene end was trimmed by 5 bases and the J gene end by 4 bases; junction bases not matched to a gene: 5. Germline-derived CDR1 and CDR2 are SEHNR and FQNEAQ (reference sequence). The CDR3 sequence is CASSNNRGGNTIYF. The DNA for the CDR3 is TGTGCCAGCAGCAACAACAGGGGCGGAAACACCATATATTTT.

This clone was seen a handful of times. The chain combines TRBV7-2 with TRBJ1-3; D not resolved. With 2 bases removed from V and 0 bases from J, the gap between germline ends came to 11 bases. CDR1 SGHTA and CDR2 FQGNSA come from the germline V gene. The CDR3 spans 16 residues. In DNA, the CDR3 is TGTGCCAGCAGCTTAAACCCAGCTCTCTCTGGAAACACCATATATTTT. Protein: CASSLNPALSGNTIYF.

This chain connects TRBV27 to TRBJ2-3; possibly TRBD2 for D (6 bases). CDR3 length: 18 amino acids. The germline V and J ends were trimmed by 6 bases and 3 bases, with 25 bases remaining between them. CDR1 MNHEY and CDR2 SMNVEV come from the germline V gene (reference sequence). Here the CDR3 reads CASSSLARGPRGTDTQYF. In nucleotides, the CDR3 is TGTGCCAGCAGCTCTCTAGCGAGAGGGCCGCGAGGTACAGATACGCAGTATTTT.

J is TRBJ2-1 and V is TRBV6-1; 13 nucleotides align to TRBD2. V gave up 2 bases and J gave up 10 bases; unmatched junction bases: 5. Per the germline V gene, CDR1 is MNHNS and CDR2 is SASEGT. The CDR3 contains 15 residues. CDR3 coding DNA: TGTGCCAGCAGTGAACTACTAGCGGGAGGGTGGGAGCAGTTCTTC. Its protein is CASSELLAGGWEQFF.

The chain carries TRBV25-1 and TRBJ1-6; a weak D match, TRBD1 (6 bases). The CDR3 contains 15 residues. CDR1 and CDR2 (germline): MGHDK, SYGVNS. Trimming left V 0 bases short and J 9 bases short, with 12 bases between. CDR3 region: CASSEYITGRSPLHF. CDR3 sequence (DNA): TGTGCCAGCAGTGAATATATCACAGGGCGTTCACCCCTCCACTTT. Using reference TRBV25-1 and TRBJ1-6 for the parts outside the CDR3, the full variable domain is EADIYQTPRYLVIGTGKKITLECSQTMGHDKMYWYQQDPGMELHLIHYSYGVNSTEKGDLSSESTVSRIRTEHFPLTLESARPSHTSQYLCASSEYITGRSPLHFGNGTRLTVT.

The genes are TRBV27 and TRBJ1-4; 11 nucleotides line up with TRBD1. The CDR3 is 14 amino acids. Trimming at V came to 7 bases and at J to 8 bases, leaving 6 bases not matched to a gene. Germline lookup yields CDR1 MNHEY and CDR2 SMNVEV (reference sequence). The CDR3 region has the DNA TGTGCCAGCACCTCGGACAGGGGGCACGAAAAACTGTTTTTT. Protein product: CASTSDRGHEKLFF.

V and J are TRBV5-4 and TRBJ1-5; D is ambiguous. Per the germline V gene, CDR1 is SGHNT and CDR2 is YYREEE (reference sequence). V was pared by 5 bases and J by 5 bases, with 5 bases between. This CDR3 region has 11 residues. This chain's CDR3 is CASRPDQPQHF. The CDR3 bases are TGTGCCAGCAGGCCTGATCAGCCCCAGCATTTT.

The V gene is TRBV27, the J gene TRBJ2-7; D may be TRBD1 (6 bases). The CDR3 contains 14 residues. Trimming left V 4 bases short and J 0 bases short, with 10 bases between. CDR1 MNHEY and CDR2 SMNVEV come from the germline V gene (reference sequence). The CDR3 reads CASSSTGSSYEQYF. CDR3 nucleotides: TGTGCCAGCAGTTCTACAGGGAGCTCCTACGAGCAGTACTTC.